This is a list of T cell receptor beta chains from one sample in a study of cytomegalovirus exposure and HLA in healthy donors. Method: immunoSEQ multiplex PCR; TCRdb's copy keeps in-frame clones and lacks some. The sample holds about 96,000 clones; around 64% are singletons and the top ten take roughly 3.2%. The sequenced sample was PBMCs. The receptors were gathered from a man in his sixties in good health and CMV-seronegative. The CDR3 runs from the conserved cysteine through the conserved F or W. The order of the fields is J gene, D gene, V gene, CDR3 protein. D genes are given only for firm matches.

j_call: TRBJ2-7
d_call: TRBD2
v_call: TRBV7-9
cdr3_aa: CASSPQVSGGEQYF

j_call: TRBJ2-7
d_call: TRBD2
v_call: TRBV2
cdr3_aa: CASSFGTSGGYEQYF

j_call: TRBJ1-1
d_call: TRBD1
v_call: TRBV5-4
cdr3_aa: CASSLQQGVETEAFF

j_call: TRBJ2-7
d_call: NA
v_call: TRBV6-5
cdr3_aa: CASSTGSYEQYF

j_call: TRBJ2-1
d_call: TRBD2
v_call: TRBV18
cdr3_aa: CASSPSTSGRYNEQFF

j_call: TRBJ1-6
d_call: TRBD1
v_call: TRBV5-1
cdr3_aa: CASSTDRGVSPLHF

j_call: TRBJ1-5
d_call: NA
v_call: TRBV19
cdr3_aa: CASSATGGDNQPQHF

j_call: TRBJ2-3
d_call: NA
v_call: TRBV5-8
cdr3_aa: CASSSSTDTQYF

j_call: TRBJ1-2
d_call: NA
v_call: TRBV5-1
cdr3_aa: CASSLSGSQGYGYTF

j_call: TRBJ2-5
d_call: TRBD2
v_call: TRBV9
cdr3_aa: CASSPPASGEETQYF

j_call: TRBJ2-1
d_call: NA
v_call: TRBV7-7
cdr3_aa: CASSLGVGRRSNEQFF

j_call: TRBJ2-1
d_call: NA
v_call: TRBV7-3
cdr3_aa: CASRVDSYNEQFF

j_call: TRBJ2-1
d_call: TRBD1
v_call: TRBV28
cdr3_aa: CASRRTGAYNEQFF

j_call: TRBJ2-3
d_call: NA
v_call: TRBV7-3
cdr3_aa: CASSSTGGPPDTQYF

j_call: TRBJ2-1
d_call: TRBD2
v_call: TRBV6-6
cdr3_aa: CASSYPLAGGSNEQFF

j_call: TRBJ1-1
d_call: NA
v_call: TRBV6-5
cdr3_aa: CASRMQGNTEAFF

j_call: TRBJ2-1
d_call: TRBD2
v_call: TRBV5-8
cdr3_aa: CASSPQALAGGPYNEQFF

j_call: TRBJ2-3
d_call: NA
v_call: TRBV27
cdr3_aa: CASSLTDPKRGTQYF

j_call: TRBJ1-5
d_call: NA
v_call: TRBV7-2
cdr3_aa: CASSLTGQINQPQHF

j_call: TRBJ1-1
d_call: NA
v_call: TRBV6-5
cdr3_aa: CASSSEGGYTEAFF

j_call: TRBJ1-1
d_call: NA
v_call: TRBV6-1
cdr3_aa: CASSTGSENTEAFF

j_call: TRBJ2-3
d_call: TRBD1
v_call: TRBV7-3
cdr3_aa: CASSFLGGVADTQYF

j_call: TRBJ2-3
d_call: TRBD1
v_call: TRBV5-1
cdr3_aa: CASSPDRAADTQYF

j_call: TRBJ2-5
d_call: NA
v_call: TRBV2
cdr3_aa: CASTAGEETQYF

j_call: TRBJ2-5
d_call: NA
v_call: TRBV5-1
cdr3_aa: CASSLARSDETQYF

j_call: TRBJ1-1
d_call: NA
v_call: TRBV10-3
cdr3_aa: CAAAGTLIGNTEAFF

j_call: TRBJ1-2
d_call: NA
v_call: TRBV5-6
cdr3_aa: CASSPWPSDYGYTF

j_call: TRBJ2-5
d_call: NA
v_call: TRBV7-8
cdr3_aa: CASSFILGKGETQYF

j_call: TRBJ1-1
d_call: NA
v_call: TRBV9
cdr3_aa: CASSPQESYTEAFF

j_call: TRBJ2-2
d_call: NA
v_call: TRBV27
cdr3_aa: CASRVLSNTGELFF

j_call: TRBJ2-1
d_call: TRBD2
v_call: TRBV7-9
cdr3_aa: CASSPRGTSGSNEQFF

j_call: TRBJ2-3
d_call: NA
v_call: TRBV2
cdr3_aa: CASSRTHSSTDTQYF

j_call: TRBJ2-5
d_call: TRBD2
v_call: TRBV7-7
cdr3_aa: CASSTRSGEGKKTQYF